These 26 T cell receptor beta chains share one sample of origin, sequenced in a study of T cell responses to AZD1222 COVID-19 vaccine. Sequencing was performed with immunoSEQ multiplex PCR; in TCRdb, only in-frame clones are kept and a portion is missing. The sample lists some 190,000 clones; just over 90% were seen once. The material sequenced was peripheral blood, taken 28 days after the second AZD1222 dose. The receptors were sampled from an adult who received the AZD1222 COVID-19 vaccine.

This clone has just one count. The rearrangement uses TRBV5-5 and TRBJ2-7, with 7 positions matching TRBD1. CDR1 SGHKS and CDR2 YYEKEE come from the germline V gene (reference sequence). The CDR3 length is 15 residues. Trimming removed 0 bases from V and 3 bases from J; junction bases left unmatched: 6. The CDR3 DNA reads TGTGCCAGCAGCTTGGCTGGACAGGTGCTCTACGAGCAGTACTTC. Its translation is CASSLAGQVLYEQYF.

The rearrangement joins TRBV6-5 to TRBJ2-5; 7 bases match TRBD1. Germline V gives CDR1 MNHEY, CDR2 SVGAGI. V lost 6 bases, J lost 5 bases, and 9 bases stayed unmatched. The CDR3 length is 14 residues. CDR3 amino acids: CASRQGQWVETQYF. DNA for the CDR3: TGTGCCAGCAGACAGGGACAGTGGGTGGAGACCCAGTACTTC.

The V gene is TRBV9, the J gene TRBJ1-2; TRBD1 aligns across 7 bases. The trim removed 6 bases at V and 2 bases at J, leaving 7 bases unmatched. The CDR3 length is 14 residues. CDR1 SGDLS and CDR2 YYNGEE come from the germline V gene. CDR3 DNA sequence: TGTGCCAGCAACCCAGGGGGAGGGAACTATGGCTACACCTTC. It is translated as CASNPGGGNYGYTF.

This clone has a handful of counts. This chain connects TRBV18 to TRBJ1-2; D may be TRBD1 (6 bases). Germline V gene data show CDR1 as KGHSH and CDR2 as LQKENI. Trimming cost V 2 bases and J 2 bases, with 12 bases left between them. The CDR3 runs to 15 residues. The CDR3 region is CASSPLGQRNYGYTF. CDR3 in DNA: TGTGCCAGCTCACCATTGGGACAAAGAAACTATGGCTACACCTTC. Complete variable domain (other parts from reference TRBV18 and TRBJ1-2): NAGVMQNPRHLVRRRGQEARLRCSPMKGHSHVYWYRQLPEEGLKFMVYLQKENIIDESGMPKERFSAEFPKEGPSILRIQQVVRGDSAAYFCASSPLGQRNYGYTFGSGTRLTVV.

The V call is TRBV29-1, the J call TRBJ1-2, with TRBD1 matching 7 bases. The CDR3 totals 14 residues. CDR1 and CDR2 from the germline V gene are SQVTM and ANQGSEA. V lost 3 bases, J lost 6 bases, and 10 bases stayed unmatched. The CDR3 reads CSVDQGGAVDGYTF. The CDR3 nucleotides read TGCAGCGTTGATCAGGGGGGGGCGGTGGATGGCTACACCTTC.

This rearrangement joins TRBV6-5 to TRBJ1-2; TRBD1 agrees at 9 bases. CDR3 size: 15 residues. Looked up from germline, CDR1 is MNHEY and CDR2 is SVGAGI. Unmatched junction bases numbered 7, after V lost 6 bases and J lost 2 bases. CDR3 amino acids: CASSQPGQGNYGYTF. CDR3 sequence (DNA): TGTGCCAGCAGCCAGCCGGGACAGGGCAACTATGGCTACACCTTC.

This clone came up once. This sequence joins TRBV6-2 or TRBV6-3 and TRBJ2-7, with D perhaps being TRBD1 or TRBD2 (5 bases each). CDR3 length: 16 amino acids. Germline CDR1 and CDR2: MNHEY and SVGEGT. Trimming removed 0 bases at V and 2 bases at J, with 14 bases between. The CDR3 region has the DNA TGTGCCAGCAGTTACTCACGACGGGGCCCCACCTACGAGCAGTACTTC. Residues: CASSYSRRGPTYEQYF.

This chain connects TRBV2 to TRBJ1-2; D is ambiguous. CDR3 length: 13 amino acids. The V end was cut by 6 bases, the J end by 6 bases, with 14 bases between. Germline CDR1 SNHLY, CDR2 FYNNEI. This CDR3 is CASRWGFGDGYTF. As DNA, the CDR3 is TGTGCCAGCAGATGGGGTTTTGGGGATGGCTACACCTTC. Using reference TRBV2 and TRBJ1-2 for the parts outside the CDR3, the full variable domain is EPEVTQTPSHQVTQMGQEVILRCVPISNHLYFYWYRQILGQKVEFLVSFYNNEISEKSEIFDDQFSVERPDGSNFTLKIRSTKLEDSAMYFCASRWGFGDGYTFGSGTRLTVV.

This sequence joins TRBV18 and TRBJ2-7; unclear D gene. V was clipped by 4 bases and J by 6 bases, with 19 bases between them. The CDR3 loop spans 15 amino acids. Germline V CDR1 and CDR2: KGHSH, LQKENI. In nucleotides, the CDR3 is TGTGCCAGCTCACTCGCAGGAAATAGGGTAGGCGAGCAGTACTTC. As protein: CASSLAGNRVGEQYF.

V usage is TRBV18 and J usage is TRBJ2-3; D not certain. Trimming shortened V by 3 bases and J by 5 bases, and 12 bases separated the two germline ends. Germline-derived CDR1 and CDR2 are KGHSH and LQKENI. The CDR3 is made up of 14 amino acids. In nucleotides, the CDR3 is TGTGCCAGCTCACCCCCTAGGCCCGAAGATACGCAGTATTTT. Amino acid sequence: CASSPPRPEDTQYF. The complete variable domain, with remaining parts taken from reference TRBV18 and TRBJ2-3, reads NAGVMQNPRHLVRRRGQEARLRCSPMKGHSHVYWYRQLPEEGLKFMVYLQKENIIDESGMPKERFSAEFPKEGPSILRIQQVVRGDSAAYFCASSPPRPEDTQYFGPGTRLTVL.

The chain uses TRBV7-3 and TRBJ2-7; no clear D gene. CDR3 length equals 12 residues. Germline assignment: CDR1 SGHTA and CDR2 FQGTGA. V was shortened by 4 bases and J by 3 bases, with 7 bases between the two germline ends. CDR3 sequence reads: CASSSVSYEQYF. The CDR3, as DNA: TGTGCCAGCAGCTCGGTGAGCTACGAGCAGTACTTC.

Turning to this clone: Other nucleotide sequences from this sample produce the same CDR3. The chain recombines TRBV7-2 with TRBJ2-5; 7 positions agree with TRBD2. V gave up 3 bases and J gave up 5 bases; unmatched junction bases: 6. CDR1 and CDR2 (germline): SGHTA, FQGNSA. This CDR3 contains 14 residues. The CDR3 nucleotides read TGTGCCAGCAGCTTTTCTAGCGGTGGGGAGACCCAGTACTTC. Its translation is CASSFSSGGETQYF.

V is TRBV7-8 and J is TRBJ2-3; 8 bases fit TRBD2. Trimming at V came to 1 base and at J to 6 bases, leaving 6 bases not matched to a gene. CDR3 length: 15 amino acids. CDR1 is SGHVS and CDR2 is FQNEAQ in the germline V gene. Here the CDR3 DNA reads TGTGCCAGCAGCTTAGTCGGGGGGGCCCGGGATACGCAGTATTTT. As protein: CASSLVGGARDTQYF.

This clone was picked up one time. The rearrangement links TRBV4-1 to TRBJ2-7; 7 nucleotides align to TRBD1. The V and J ends lost 4 bases and 0 bases, in that order; junction bases with no gene match: 12. Per the germline V gene, CDR1 is MGHRA and CDR2 is YSYEKL. The CDR3 is 17 amino acids. DNA of the CDR3: TGCGCCAGCAGCCTAAATTACGGACAGGTTCTCTCCTACGAGCAGTACTTC. Translated, it gives CASSLNYGQVLSYEQYF.

This chain links TRBV7-2 with TRBJ2-7; D is possibly TRBD2 (5 bases). The CDR3 is made up of 17 amino acids. In germline, CDR1 is SGHTA, CDR2 FQGNSA. V shed 3 bases and J shed 6 bases, with 24 bases lying between them. CDR3 DNA: TGTGCCAGCAGCTTGCTTTCGACGGACTTTACTAGACGCGAGCAGTACTTC. It codes for CASSLLSTDFTRREQYF.

The chain has TRBV12-3 or TRBV12-4 and TRBJ1-2; D is uncertain. Trimming pared 6 bases from V and 8 bases from J, leaving 16 bases between. This CDR3 region has 13 residues. CDR3 sequence (DNA): TGTGCCAGCAGCCCGGGCCTCCGGGAGGGCTACACCTTC. Amino acid sequence: CASSPGLREGYTF.

The V gene is TRBV4-1, the J gene TRBJ1-1, with a tentative D call TRBD1 (5 bases). Looked up from germline, CDR1 is MGHRA and CDR2 is YSYEKL. V dropped 1 base and J dropped 4 bases, with 16 bases sitting between them. The CDR3 has 16 residues. CDR3 coding DNA: TGCGCCAGCAGCCAAGGGTCCGGCAGGGAGGGCACTGAAGCTTTCTTT. It specifies CASSQGSGREGTEAFF.

The chain recombines TRBV10-3 with TRBJ1-6; 11 bases agree with TRBD1. The CDR3 totals 17 residues. Germline V gene sequence: CDR1 ENHRY, CDR2 SYGVKD. V dropped 10 bases and J dropped 0; count of bases not matched to a gene: 8. CDR3 sequence: CATRDRGVSSYNSPLHF. The CDR3 DNA follows: TGTGCCACCCGGGACAGGGGGGTGAGCTCCTATAATTCACCCCTCCACTTT.

V gene TRBV10-1 combines with J gene TRBJ2-1, with D perhaps matching TRBD1 (7 bases). CDR3 length: 15 residues. V was cut by 2 bases and J by 10 bases, with 18 bases left in between. CDR1 and CDR2 from the germline V gene are WNHNN and SYGVQD (reference sequence). The CDR3 coding sequence is TGCGCCAGCAGTGAGAGTGGACAGGCGGGAAGAGAGCAGTTCTTC. This gives the protein CASSESGQAGREQFF.

V is TRBV19 and J is TRBJ2-7, with 14 bases fitting TRBD2. This CDR3 region has 17 residues. Germline V gene lookup returns CDR1 LNHDA and CDR2 SQIVND (reference sequence). The trim removed 4 bases at V and 3 bases at J, leaving 8 bases unmatched. In DNA form, the CDR3 reads TGTGCCAGTAGTACCTCGGGGACTAGCGGGAGTATCTACGAGCAGTACTTC. Protein product: CASSTSGTSGSIYEQYF.

This rearrangement joins TRBV6-5 to TRBJ1-2, with no clear D. The V gene's germline CDR1 is MNHEY and CDR2 SVGAGI. The CDR3 totals 14 residues. Trimming took 5 bases from V and 5 from J, leaving 15 bases between them. CDR3 DNA sequence: TGTGCCAGCAGTCCCTCTGGACGGCTATATGGCTACACCTTC. Its protein product is CASSPSGRLYGYTF.

V is TRBV7-9 and J is TRBJ1-5; D gene unclear. The germline V gene has CDR1 SEHNR and CDR2 FQNEAQ (reference sequence). The CDR3 sequence is 14 residues long. V gave up 1 base and J gave up 6 bases, with 10 bases separating them. CDR3 nucleotide sequence: TGTGCCAGCAGCTTAGGAGGTTTCGGTCAGCCCCAGCATTTT. It specifies CASSLGGFGQPQHF.

The rearrangement uses TRBV25-1 and TRBJ1-1, with 9 bases identical to TRBD1. V was clipped by 6 bases and J by 3 bases; unmatched bases: 5. This CDR3 is 14 amino acids long. From germline, CDR1 is MGHDK and CDR2 SYGVNS. CDR3 in amino acids: CASSLTGGDTEAFF. The CDR3 bases are TGTGCCAGCAGCCTGACAGGGGGGGACACTGAAGCTTTCTTT.

V and J are TRBV9 and TRBJ2-1; 9 positions agree with TRBD1. The CDR3 is 16 residues long. Germline lookup yields CDR1 SGDLS and CDR2 YYNGEE. V dropped 0 bases and J dropped 6; count of bases not matched to a gene: 7. The CDR3 DNA follows: TGTGCCAGCAGCGTAGCTGTCGGGACAGGGACCAATGAGCAGTTCTTC. Its translation is CASSVAVGTGTNEQFF.

In its sample, this clone was seen once. The V gene is TRBV6-5, the J gene TRBJ1-2, with 7 bases lining up with TRBD1. CDR3 length: 13 residues. V gave up 6 bases and J gave up 4 bases; unmatched junction bases: 5. Germline CDR1 is MNHEY and CDR2 is SVGAGI. The CDR3 DNA reads as TGTGCCAGCAGAAGACAGGGATTCTATGGCTACACCTTC. As protein: CASRRQGFYGYTF.

J is TRBJ1-1 and V is TRBV5-6, with unresolved D. CDR3 length: 15 amino acids. CDR1 is SGHDT, CDR2 YYEEEE, per germline. Trimming cost V 4 bases and J 0 bases, with 13 bases left between them. The CDR3 loop is CASSKDSWMNTEAFF. In DNA, the CDR3 is TGTGCCAGCAGCAAAGATTCGTGGATGAACACTGAAGCTTTCTTT.